Listed below are T cell receptor beta chains from one sample, sequenced in a study of shared clonotypes between healthy human individuals. The repertoire was sequenced with immunoSEQ multiplex PCR; TCRdb's copy has only in-frame clones and lacks some. The sample lists millions of clones; approximately 94% were seen once. The sequencing sample was made of naive CD8+ T cells sorted from blood. The receptors stem from a young man in good health. Both conserved end residues are part of each CDR3. The D gene is left open where the match is weak. A row's size may be missing; if present it is once, few, many or a size class.

D gene	clone size	J gene	V gene	CDR3 DNA	CDR3 protein
TRBD1	.	TRBJ2-7	TRBV13	TGTGCCAGCAGCTCGGGACAGACTTACTACGAGCAGTACTTC	CASSSGQTYYEQYF
.	.	TRBJ1-5	TRBV13	TGTGCCAGCAGCCTTGGGGTCTATCAGCCCCAGCATTTT	CASSLGVYQPQHF
TRBD1	.	TRBJ1-2	TRBV7-9	TGTGCCAGCAGCTTATTAGCAGGGGGTAGCTATGGCTACACCTTC	CASSLLAGGSYGYTF
TRBD2	.	TRBJ2-2	TRBV7-9	TGTGCCAGCAGCTTAGAGGGGTGGCGGGAGAAGAACACCGGGGAGCTGTTTTTT	CASSLEGWREKNTGELFF
.	.	TRBJ2-7	TRBV6-5	TGTGCCAGCAGTTACTCGGGTAATCCATTCTACGAGCAGTACTTC	CASSYSGNPFYEQYF
.	.	TRBJ1-4	TRBV4-1	TGCGCCAGCAGCCAAGATGAGGGACCTAATGAAAAACTGTTTTTT	CASSQDEGPNEKLFF
.	.	TRBJ2-7	TRBV11-2	TGTGCCAGCAGCTTAGGGTACGGGTGGGAGCAGTACTTC	CASSLGYGWEQYF
.	.	TRBJ2-7	TRBV27	TGTGCCAGCTCCCGCGGGACAACCTACGAGCAGTACTTC	CASSRGTTYEQYF
.	.	TRBJ2-5	TRBV13	TGTGCCAGCAGCTCCCGGGACATCCAACGGGAGACCCAGTACTTC	CASSSRDIQRETQYF
.	.	TRBJ1-1	TRBV5-1	TGCGCCAGCAGTGCCGGGGCGGACACTGAAGCTTTCTTT	CASSAGADTEAFF
TRBD2	.	TRBJ2-4	TRBV11-3	TGTGCCAGCAGCCCCGGGGGAGGGTCGGCCAAAAACATTCAGTACTTC	CASSPGGGSAKNIQYF
.	.	TRBJ1-1	TRBV27	TGTGCCAGCAGTTTCGAACAGAGGGCTTTCTTT	CASSFEQRAFF
TRBD1	.	TRBJ1-6	TRBV4-3	TGCGCCAGCAGCCAAGTAGACAGGGCCAATTCACCCCTCCACTTT	CASSQVDRANSPLHF
TRBD1	.	TRBJ1-1	TRBV6-1	TGTGCCAGCAGTGGGACAGGATGGAACACTGAAGCTTTCTTT	CASSGTGWNTEAFF
TRBD1	.	TRBJ2-7	TRBV7-9	TGTGCCAGCAGCCGCGCGACAGGGGCGTACGAGCAGTACTTC	CASSRATGAYEQYF
TRBD1	.	TRBJ1-2	TRBV27	TGTGCCAGCAGGCCGACAGGGGGCGACTATGGCTACACCTTC	CASRPTGGDYGYTF
TRBD2	.	TRBJ2-1	TRBV2	TGTGCCAGCAGGCTAGCGGGGGGGTTGGATGAGCAGTTCTTC	CASRLAGGLDEQFF
TRBD1	.	TRBJ2-7	TRBV7-9	TGTGCCAGCAGCACAATGACAGGGGAGACCACCTACGAGCAGTACTTC	CASSTMTGETTYEQYF
TRBD1	once	TRBJ2-5	TRBV7-9	TGTGCCAGCAGTTCCGACAGGGGGCGCGGAGAGACCCAGTACTTC	CASSSDRGRGETQYF
.	.	TRBJ2-7	TRBV7-2	TGTGCCAGCCACTTCACCCGGGCCCTTAGGGCCCCCTACGAGCAGTACTTC	CASHFTRALRAPYEQYF
.	once	TRBJ2-7	TRBV27	TGTGCCAGCAGTTCTTCCTGGGGAGCGCGCACCTACGAGCAGTACTTC	CASSSSWGARTYEQYF
.	.	TRBJ1-1	TRBV27	TGTGCCAGCAGTTTCCCCCCCGGTGTTGGGAACACTGAAGCTTTCTTT	CASSFPPGVGNTEAFF
.	.	TRBJ2-2	TRBV6-6	TGTGCCAGCAGTTGGAGACTACAGAACACCGGGGAGCTGTTTTTT	CASSWRLQNTGELFF
.	.	TRBJ2-3	TRBV4-1	TGCGCCAGCAGCCAAGATTTGGGTAATACGCAGTATTTT	CASSQDLGNTQYF
TRBD2	.	TRBJ2-1	TRBV7-9	TGTGCCAGCAGCGAAATAGCGGGGGACAATGAGCAGTTCTTC	CASSEIAGDNEQFF
.	.	TRBJ2-1	TRBV4-1	TGCGCCAGCAGCCAAGATGGCCGGGACGTTACGTACAATGAGCAGTTCTTC	CASSQDGRDVTYNEQFF
TRBD1	.	TRBJ2-1	TRBV5-4	TGTGCCAGCAGCTTGCCCGGGACAGGGAGGAAGGATGAGCAGTTCTTC	CASSLPGTGRKDEQFF
TRBD2	.	TRBJ2-7	TRBV5-6	TGTGCCAGCAGCTTCCCCAGCGGGGGCCCCTACGAGCAGTACTTC	CASSFPSGGPYEQYF
TRBD1	.	TRBJ2-7	TRBV10-2	TGCGCCAGCAGTGAAGGGGGGACAGGGCTCTACGAGCAGTACTTC	CASSEGGTGLYEQYF
.	.	TRBJ2-3	TRBV5-4	TGTGCCAGCAGCCCCAGGGCCTCGGATACGCAGTATTTT	CASSPRASDTQYF
.	.	TRBJ2-7	TRBV13	TGTGCCAGCAGCTTAGATTCAGGGGCCTACGAGCAGTACTTC	CASSLDSGAYEQYF
.	.	TRBJ2-1	TRBV4-1	TGCGCCAGCAGCCAGGGGATGATCGGAGGGGATGAGCAGTTCTTC	CASSQGMIGGDEQFF
TRBD2	.	TRBJ2-3	TRBV7-2	TGTGCCAGCAGCTCCTTGGGACTAGCGGGGGCTAGCACAGATACGCAGTATTTT	CASSSLGLAGASTDTQYF
.	.	TRBJ2-1	TRBV7-8	TGTGCCAGCAGCTTAGGACATCTCCTGGACAATGAGCAGTTCTTC	CASSLGHLLDNEQFF
.	.	TRBJ2-4	TRBV5-6	TGTGCCAGCAGTTTCGGACAGCGAAACATTCAGTACTTC	CASSFGQRNIQYF
.	.	TRBJ1-1	TRBV6-5	TGTGCCAGCAGTACATCAGAAGTGAACACTGAAGCTTTCTTT	CASSTSEVNTEAFF
.	.	TRBJ2-5	TRBV5-6	TGTGCCAGCAGCTTTGGGGGAGTAGAAGAGACCCAGTACTTC	CASSFGGVEETQYF
.	once	TRBJ1-1	TRBV19	TGTGCCAGTTCCTTGCCGGGGATGAACACTGAAGCTTTCTTT	CASSLPGMNTEAFF
.	.	TRBJ1-1	TRBV7-9	TGTGCCAGCAGCTTAGGCCAGGGTCAAGACACTGAAGCTTTCTTT	CASSLGQGQDTEAFF
TRBD1	.	TRBJ1-1	TRBV20-1	TGCAGTGCGGAGGGGACAGGGGTAGATTTCTTT	CSAEGTGVDFF
.	.	TRBJ2-1	TRBV4-3	TGCGCCAGCAGCCGTGCTGCAGGGCCCTACAATGAGCAGTTCTTC	CASSRAAGPYNEQFF
TRBD1	.	TRBJ2-7	TRBV27	TGTGCCAGCAGGCCGCTAGTGGGACAGGGCTTCCACGAGCAGTACTTC	CASRPLVGQGFHEQYF
.	.	TRBJ2-1	TRBV21-1	TGTGCCAGCAGCAAAAGCCGGGGGGGTGACAATGAGCAGTTCTTC	CASSKSRGGDNEQFF
.	.	TRBJ2-6	TRBV6-1	TGTGCCCTTATGGGTCAAAACTCTGGGGCCAACGTCCTGACTTTC	CALMGQNSGANVLTF
.	.	TRBJ1-2	TRBV7-2	TGTGCCAGCAGCCCTGCCGAAATTCTCCGTGGCTACACCTTC	CASSPAEILRGYTF
.	.	TRBJ1-1	TRBV25-1	TGTGCCAGCAGTGTAGACAGGTGGGACACTGAAGCTTTCTTT	CASSVDRWDTEAFF
TRBD1	.	TRBJ1-5	TRBV10-3	TGTGCCATCAGTGAGACCCCGACAGGGTTCAATCAGCCCCAGCATTTT	CAISETPTGFNQPQHF
.	once	TRBJ2-5	TRBV28	TGTGCCAGCAGTTTACACACCGCGCAGGTGACCCAGTACTTC	CASSLHTAQVTQYF
.	few	TRBJ2-7	TRBV4-1	TGCGCCAGCAGCCAAGTAGGACAGAGCTCCTACGAGCAGTACTTC	CASSQVGQSSYEQYF
TRBD1	.	TRBJ2-6	TRBV2	TGTGCCAGCAGTTCTGGACAGGGTGCTAGCTCTGGGGCCAACGTCCTGACTTTC	CASSSGQGASSGANVLTF
TRBD1	.	TRBJ1-2	TRBV14	TGTGCCAGCAGCCAAGACCGACAGGGTAGTTATGGCTACACCTTC	CASSQDRQGSYGYTF
.	.	TRBJ2-4	TRBV27	TGTGCCAGCAGTCCAGACCGGAAAAACATTCAGTACTTC	CASSPDRKNIQYF
.	.	TRBJ2-5	TRBV11-2	TGTGCCAGCAGCTCGAGTAGTCGGGAGATAGTAGAGACCCAGTACTTC	CASSSSSREIVETQYF